The 17 T cell receptor beta chains below come from one sample, sequenced in a study of CD8 T cells in Susac syndrome. Random hexamers served to reverse transcribe roughly 0.5 to 1 ug RNA. TCRdb re-analysed the immunoSEQ multiplex PCR reads in MiXCR, keeping a single row per CDR3 protein. The sample includes 100,000 or so distinct CDR3 sequences, approximately 90% seen only once; the top ten take around 0.12%. Sequencing was carried out using CD8+ T cells from PBMCs. The receptors here all came from a human donor in good health.

V usage is TRBV12-3 or TRBV12-4 and J usage is TRBJ2-3, with 7 bases fitting TRBD2. This CDR3 is 14 amino acids long. V shed 6 bases, J shed 8 bases, and the junction held 11 bases outside the gene matches. The CDR3 DNA is TGTGCCAGCAGCGCGGGGGAGGCCGGGGGTACGCAGTATTTT. Protein sequence: CASSAGEAGGTQYF.

The chain recombines TRBV5-6 with TRBJ1-2; D is ambiguous. V was shortened by 0 bases and J by 0 bases, with 12 bases between the two germline ends. Germline V CDR1 and CDR2: SGHDT, YYEEEE. The length of the CDR3 is 16 residues. CDR3 DNA sequence: TGTGCCAGCAGCTTGGCCCCCGGGCAAGCTAACTATGGCTACACCTTC. It specifies CASSLAPGQANYGYTF. Full variable domain (outside the CDR3, taken from reference TRBV5-6 and TRBJ1-2): DAGVTQSPTHLIKTRGQQVTLRCSPKSGHDTVSWYQQALGQGPQFIFQYYEEEERQRGNFPDRFSGHQFPNYSSELNVNALLLGDSALYLCASSLAPGQANYGYTFGSGTRLTVV.

The J gene is TRBJ2-7, the V gene TRBV7-2; D remains unclear. Germline V CDR1 and CDR2: SGHTA, FQGNSA. CDR3 length equals 15 residues. V was shortened by 5 bases and J by 0 bases, with 14 bases between the two germline ends. The CDR3 spells CASSPDWQASYEQYF. CDR3 nucleotides: TGTGCCAGCAGCCCCGATTGGCAGGCCTCCTACGAGCAGTACTTC. The full variable domain, its missing parts supplied by reference TRBV7-2 and TRBJ2-7, is GAGVSQSPSNKVTEKGKDVELRCDPISGHTALYWYRQSLGQGLEFLIYFQGNSAPDKSGLPSDRFSAERTGGSVSTLTIQRTQQEDSAVYLCASSPDWQASYEQYFGPGTRLTVT.

V usage is TRBV29-1 and J usage is TRBJ2-7; 7 bases match TRBD1. The germline CDR1 and CDR2 sequences are SQVTM and ANQGSEA. V trimming: 0 bases; J trimming: 3 bases; junction bases outside the gene matches: 14. This CDR3 has 17 amino acids. CDR3: CSVEETMDGDRIYEQYF. The DNA of the CDR3 is TGCAGCGTTGAAGAAACTATGGACGGGGACAGAATCTACGAGCAGTACTTC.

This chain joins TRBV7-2 and TRBJ2-7, with 7 bases fitting TRBD2. The CDR3 is 15 amino acids. V dropped 1 base and J dropped 7; count of bases not matched to a gene: 10. Germline CDR1 is SGHTA and CDR2 is FQGNSA. For the CDR3, the DNA is TGTGCCAGCAGCTTAGAACGGGGCGGGGGAAAAGAGCAGTACTTC. This encodes CASSLERGGGKEQYF.

The gene calls are TRBV6-5 and TRBJ2-2, with a possible D match to TRBD1 (6 bases). V was cut by 10 bases and J by 2 bases, with 11 bases left in between. The CDR3 totals 13 residues. Germline loops: CDR1 MNHEY, CDR2 SVGAGI. CDR3 protein: CATMDSNTGELFF. The CDR3 coding sequence is TGTGCCACCATGGACAGCAACACCGGGGAGCTGTTTTTT.

The chain combines TRBV24-1 with TRBJ2-1; 12 bases agree with TRBD2. V lost 6 bases, J lost 0 bases, and 11 bases stayed unmatched. CDR1 KGHDR and CDR2 SFDVKD come from the germline V gene. This CDR3 is built from 19 residues. CDR3 amino acids: CATSPTSGGRTSSYNEQFF. Written as DNA, the CDR3 is TGTGCCACCAGTCCCACTAGCGGGGGGCGGACCAGCTCCTACAATGAGCAGTTCTTC.

The rearrangement links TRBV5-5 to TRBJ1-1; no firm D call. The CDR3 is made up of 13 amino acids. CDR1 SGHKS and CDR2 YYEKEE come from the germline V gene (reference sequence). V lost 5 bases and J lost 3, with 11 bases in between. The chain's CDR3 is CASSSGPDTEAFF. The CDR3 DNA reads as TGTGCCAGCAGTTCCGGGCCGGACACTGAAGCTTTCTTT.

This chain connects TRBV7-6 to TRBJ2-3, with a weak D call TRBD2 (6 bases). Germline V lookup: CDR1 SGHVS, CDR2 FNYEAQ. Trimming took 2 bases from V and 1 from J, leaving 13 bases between them. This CDR3 contains 16 residues. The CDR3 is CASSLRQTGGTDTQYF. The DNA of the CDR3 is TGTGCCAGCAGCTTACGTCAGACGGGGGGCACAGATACGCAGTATTTT.

The chain recombines TRBV6-2 or TRBV6-3 with TRBJ2-7, with D hard to call. The CDR3 covers 15 residues. Trimming took 2 bases from V and 5 from J, leaving 16 bases between them. Germline CDR1 MNHEY, CDR2 SVGEGT. The CDR3 sequence is CASSYAPGRSHEQYF. The CDR3 DNA is TGTGCCAGCAGTTACGCACCGGGCCGCTCACACGAGCAGTACTTC.

The V gene is TRBV24-1, the J gene TRBJ2-1, with TRBD1 matching 10 bases. V gave up 3 bases and J gave up 8 bases; unmatched junction bases: 9. The CDR3 sequence is 16 residues long. CDR1 and CDR2 (germline): KGHDR, SFDVKD. CDR3 sequence: CATSDQTGGIGYEQFF. Written as DNA, the CDR3 is TGTGCCACCAGTGATCAGACAGGGGGCATCGGCTATGAGCAGTTCTTC.

In DNA, the CDR3 is TGTGCCAGCAGTCGACCGTGGGGGCGCGGGGTGAACACTGAAGCTTTCTTT. Translated: CASSRPWGRGVNTEAFF. The chain has TRBV28 and TRBJ1-1; tentative D call: TRBD1 (6 bases). The V end was cut by 5 bases, the J end by 0 bases, with 19 bases between. The CDR3 loop spans 17 amino acids. Germline CDR1 is MDHEN and CDR2 is SYDVKM.

The gene calls are TRBV7-3 and TRBJ2-3, with D perhaps matching TRBD2 (5 bases). CDR3 length: 12 residues. Per germline, CDR1 SGHTA and CDR2 FQGTGA. Trimming shortened V by 5 bases and J by 6 bases, and 9 bases separated the two germline ends. DNA for the CDR3: TGTGCCAGCAGCCGGACTGGGGATACGCAGTATTTT. Protein: CASSRTGDTQYF.

This chain links TRBV19 with TRBJ2-7; 9 nucleotides match TRBD1. V dropped 8 bases and J dropped 3; count of bases not matched to a gene: 11. The CDR3 spans 15 residues. Germline V gives CDR1 LNHDA, CDR2 SQIVND (reference sequence). The CDR3 DNA is TGTGCCAGTCAGTCCGGGACAGGGAAAGACTACGAGCAGTACTTC. Protein product: CASQSGTGKDYEQYF.

The chain recombines TRBV6-5 with TRBJ2-7, with TRBD1 identical over 9 bases. The CDR3 is 14 residues long. V lost 6 bases, J lost 0 bases, and 3 bases stayed unmatched. Germline CDR1 MNHEY, CDR2 SVGAGI. CDR3 sequence (DNA): TGTGCCAGCAGGACGGGACAGGGCTCCTACGAGCAGTACTTC. Translation gives CASRTGQGSYEQYF.

V is TRBV7-3 and J is TRBJ1-1, with D uncertain. CDR3 length: 14 residues. Germline CDR1 reads SGHTA; CDR2 reads FQGTGA. V was trimmed by 3 bases and J by 1 base, leaving 9 bases between them. The CDR3 is CASSFTAPNTEAFF. CDR3 bases: TGTGCCAGCAGCTTCACAGCGCCGAACACTGAAGCTTTCTTT.

The rearrangement links TRBV7-2 to TRBJ1-2, with a tentative D call TRBD1 (6 bases). This CDR3 region has 14 residues. Germline lookup yields CDR1 SGHTA and CDR2 FQGNSA. The V end lost 5 bases, the J end lost 6 bases, and 16 bases lay between the germline ends. The CDR3 nucleotides read TGTGCCAGCAGCCAAAGACAGGCGTCGGATGGCTACACCTTC. Amino acid sequence: CASSQRQASDGYTF.